Following are 25 T cell receptor beta chains from one sample sequenced in a study of CXCR3-negative and CXCR3-positive naive CD8 T cells (dated by TCRdb to the late 2010s). The sample was run on a NextSeq 550. The Human TCR Profiling Kit (MiLaboratory) was used to make UMI-labeled 5' RACE TRB cDNA libraries. The reads, reprocessed by TCRdb, yield one row per CDR3 protein sequence and no DNA. This sample's table carries thousands of distinct CDR3 sequences. Under 1.2% of the sample rests with the top ten. The sequenced sample consisted of naive CXCR3- CD8+ T cells from blood. Reading the label with the study, this specimen's cell subset or site is: CD45RO-CCR7+CD27+CD95- naive CD8+ T cells lacking CXCR3 (TNR3-). These receptors all come from a human donor in good health. Some clones in this sample may be carry-over from other donors' samples.

This clonotype is identified as medium-sized from frequency. This sequence joins TRBV11-3 and TRBJ2-1. Germline lookup yields CDR1 SGHNT and CDR2 YENEEA. The CDR3 has 16 residues. The CDR3 here is CASSLGYGSSYNEQFF.

The chain links TRBV12-3 or TRBV12-4 to TRBJ1-3; TCRdb's D gene call, TRBD1, goes unchecked for lack of DNA. This CDR3 comprises 15 residues. CDR3 protein: CASSQTGEAGNTIYF.

The rearrangement links TRBV29-1 to TRBJ1-4; absent DNA, TCRdb's TRBD1 call cannot be checked. Germline V gene lookup returns CDR1 SQVTM and CDR2 ANQGSEA. CDR3 length: 14 amino acids. CDR3 amino acids: CSVVGTGVGEKLFF.

This clonotype is labeled medium-sized based on frequency. CDR3 protein: CASSKARGWYNEQFF. The V call is TRBV21-1, the J call TRBJ2-1; TCRdb proposes TRBD1, but this gene call is untestable without DNA. TRBV21-1 counts as a pseudogene. CDR3 length: 15 amino acids.

The V and J genes are TRBV30 and TRBJ2-4. CDR3 length: 12 residues. CDR1 and CDR2 from the germline V gene are GTSNPN and SVGIG (reference sequence). The CDR3 loop reads CACMRAQNIQYF.

This chain links TRBV29-1 with TRBJ2-6. The CDR3 is 14 amino acids. From germline, CDR1 is SQVTM and CDR2 ANQGSEA. This CDR3 is CSVETGSGANVLTF.

Measured by frequency, this clonotype is medium-sized (0.01 to 0.1%). The chain recombines TRBV5-1 with TRBJ2-4. Per the germline V gene, CDR1 is SGHRS and CDR2 is YFSETQ. This CDR3 has 14 amino acids. The CDR3: CASSLEIAKNIQYF.

The rearrangement joins TRBV4-3 to TRBJ2-3; TCRdb lists TRBD1, though no DNA is available to test this call. The CDR3 has 15 amino acids. Germline V gene lookup returns CDR1 LGHNA and CDR2 YSLEER. The CDR3 here is CASSPRTGSTDTQYF.

Frequency places this clonotype as medium-sized (0.01 to 0.1%). This chain uses TRBV3-1 with TRBJ2-7; TCRdb's assignment of TRBD2 cannot be checked, as there is no DNA. The CDR3 length is 14 residues. Germline lookup yields CDR1 LGHDT and CDR2 YNNKEL (reference sequence). CDR3 amino acids: CASSSLAPAYEQYF.

By frequency, this clonotype is medium-sized. The rearrangement uses TRBV20-1 and TRBJ1-2; TCRdb proposes TRBD1, but this gene call is untestable without DNA. In germline, CDR1 is DFQATT, CDR2 SNEGSKA (reference sequence). The CDR3 is 15 residues long. CDR3 region: CSARPRDRDFYGYTF.

This chain links TRBV6-5 with TRBJ1-1; there is no DNA to check the TCRdb D call of TRBD1. CDR1 MNHEY and CDR2 SVGAGI come from the germline V gene. The CDR3 is made up of 15 amino acids. This CDR3 reads CASSPTGVMNTEAFF.

Judged by frequency, this clonotype is medium-sized. The chain is built from TRBV29-1 and TRBJ2-3. Per germline, CDR1 SQVTM and CDR2 ANQGSEA. The CDR3 spans 14 residues. CDR3: CSSWIHLSPDTQYF.

Judged by frequency, this clonotype is medium-sized. The chain employs TRBV7-9 and TRBJ2-7; TCRdb designates TRBD1, a call that cannot be tested without DNA. This CDR3 spans 15 amino acids. Germline loops: CDR1 SEHNR, CDR2 FQNEAQ (reference sequence). CDR3 sequence: CASSSGFRGTYEQYF.

The chain carries TRBV2 and TRBJ2-6. Germline assignment: CDR1 SNHLY and CDR2 FYNNEI. This CDR3 contains 18 residues. CDR3 in amino acids: CASSGVSAFAYGANVLTF.

According to its frequency, this clonotype is medium-sized. The gene calls are TRBV6-6 and TRBJ2-7; TCRdb designates TRBD2, a call that cannot be tested without DNA. From germline, CDR1 is MNHNY and CDR2 SVGAGI (reference sequence). The CDR3 sequence is 14 residues long. The CDR3 loop is CASSSLGGSDEQYF.

Its frequency marks this clonotype as medium-sized. The chain links TRBV10-2 to TRBJ2-1; TCRdb reports TRBD1, a call that lacks DNA to check it against. The CDR3 sequence is 16 residues long. In germline, CDR1 is WSHSY, CDR2 SAAADI. The chain's CDR3 is CASSESLGRGVNEQFF.

The chain uses TRBV14 and TRBJ1-1; TCRdb proposes TRBD1, but this gene call is untestable without DNA. The length of the CDR3 is 16 residues. CDR1 is SGHDN, CDR2 FVKESK, per germline. Here the CDR3 reads CASSQDLYGGLGEAFF.

This clonotype registers medium-sized by frequency. The chain couples TRBV7-3 to TRBJ2-7; no DNA is available, so the TRBD1 call from TCRdb remains unchecked. The germline V gene encodes CDR1 SGHTA and CDR2 FQGTGA. The CDR3 covers 15 residues. CDR3 loop: CASSADRERDLEQYF.

This clonotype ranks as medium-sized in terms of frequency. This rearrangement joins TRBV29-1 to TRBJ1-2; no DNA is available, so the TRBD1 call from TCRdb remains unchecked. CDR1 and CDR2 from the germline V gene are SQVTM and ANQGSEA. The CDR3 has 12 residues. The CDR3 loop is CSVVAGTYGYTF. Full variable domain (remainder filled in from reference TRBV29-1 and TRBJ1-2): SAVISQKPSRDICQRGTSLTIQCQVDSQVTMMFWYRQQPGQSLTLIATANQGSEATYESGFVIDKFPISRPNLTFSTLTVSNMSPEDSSIYLCSVVAGTYGYTFGSGTRLTVV.

Measured by frequency, this clonotype is medium-sized. This chain links TRBV20-1 with TRBJ1-5. Germline CDR1 and CDR2: DFQATT and SNEGSKA (reference sequence). The CDR3 loop spans 13 amino acids. This CDR3 reads CSARVSLRQPQHF.

This clonotype is labeled medium-sized based on frequency. The chain uses TRBV27 and TRBJ2-5; TCRdb reports TRBD1, a call that lacks DNA to check it against. Per the germline V gene, CDR1 is MNHEY and CDR2 is SMNVEV (reference sequence). CDR3 length equals 15 residues. The chain's CDR3 is CASNPGQGGRGTQYF.

Considering frequency, this clonotype is medium-sized. This chain connects TRBV5-1 to TRBJ1-1. The CDR3 has 13 residues. Germline CDR1 reads SGHRS; CDR2 reads YFSETQ. CDR3 sequence reads: CASSLAASYEAFF.

Judged by frequency, this clonotype is medium-sized. The chain joins TRBV6-2 or TRBV6-3 to TRBJ2-3; TCRdb lists TRBD1, though no DNA is available to test this call. The CDR3 runs to 14 residues. Germline CDR1 is MNHEY and CDR2 is SVGEGT. This CDR3 is CASSMTGDTDTQYF.

In terms of frequency, this clonotype is medium-sized. V and J are TRBV25-1 and TRBJ1-1. The CDR3 is made up of 11 amino acids. Germline V CDR1 and CDR2: MGHDK, SYGVNS. CDR3 residues: CASSAGGGAFF.

This clonotype is called medium-sized based on its frequency. The chain employs TRBV20-1 and TRBJ1-2; TCRdb reports TRBD1, a call that lacks DNA to check it against. The CDR3 contains 15 residues. Germline V gives CDR1 DFQATT, CDR2 SNEGSKA (reference sequence). This CDR3 is CSARVPGKVSYGYTF.